The 23 T cell receptor beta chains below were found in one sample sequenced in a study of blood T cell repertoires in COVID-19. Clones were read by immunoSEQ multiplex PCR, and TCRdb kept only the in-frame ones, dropping some. Of around 100,000 clones in the sample, around 81% were seen once. The sequenced sample consisted of peripheral blood. The receptor source for this set is a man between 50 and 59 years old with active or convalescent COVID-19.

The rearrangement joins TRBV5-1 to TRBJ1-4; D is unclear. Germline-derived CDR1 and CDR2 are SGHRS and YFSETQ. The V gene lost 0 bases and the J gene lost 6 bases, with 6 bases spanning the gap. The CDR3 has 13 residues. This CDR3 is CASSLASDEKLFF. DNA of the CDR3: TGCGCCAGCAGCTTGGCCTCAGATGAAAAACTGTTTTTT.

This chain uses TRBV7-9 with TRBJ2-1; 8 nucleotides agree with TRBD2. This CDR3 comprises 15 residues. Per the germline V gene, CDR1 is SEHNR and CDR2 is FQNEAQ (reference sequence). V dropped 8 bases and J dropped 0; count of bases not matched to a gene: 6. The CDR3 DNA reads as TGTGCCAGCCTATTGAGCGGGAGCTCCTACAATGAGCAGTTCTTC. This encodes CASLLSGSSYNEQFF.

This clone was detected a few times. This chain uses TRBV21-1 with TRBJ1-2; the table's D call, TRBD1, has no DNA check behind it. TRBV21-1 corresponds to a pseudogene. This CDR3 has 12 residues. This CDR3 is CAIKTGRDGYTF. CDR3 coding DNA: TGTGCCATCAAGACAGGGCGGGATGGCTACACCTTC.

The rearrangement links TRBV3-1 (or the pseudogene TRBV3-2) to TRBJ1-2; the D is unclear. This CDR3 spans 12 amino acids. Germline assignment: CDR1 LGHDT and CDR2 YNNKEL (reference sequence). Deletions cut 2 bases from V and 8 bases from J, with 9 bases between. The CDR3, as DNA: TGTGCCAGCAGCCAAACTGACTCCGGCTACACCTTC. It is translated as CASSQTDSGYTF.

The chain employs TRBV7-2 and TRBJ2-5, with 7 bases lining up with TRBD2. The CDR3 is made up of 17 amino acids. The V segment lost 5 bases and the J segment 5 bases; nucleotides outside the gene matches: 17. CDR1 is SGHTA and CDR2 is FQGNSA in the germline V gene. The CDR3 reads CASSPGNLAAWGETQYF. Here the CDR3 DNA reads TGTGCCAGCAGCCCCGGTAATCTAGCGGCCTGGGGCGAGACCCAGTACTTC.

The rearrangement links TRBV6-5 to TRBJ1-4; TRBD1 matches at 11 bases. With 1 base clipped from V and 6 bases from J, the junction kept 1 base outside the gene matches. CDR3 length equals 15 residues. Germline V lookup: CDR1 MNHEY, CDR2 SVGAGI. The CDR3 reads CASSYLGQGDEKLFF. DNA for the CDR3: TGTGCCAGCAGTTACTTGGGACAGGGGGATGAAAAACTGTTTTTT.

The chain combines TRBV7-9 with TRBJ1-1; D possibly corresponds to TRBD1 (6 bases). The CDR3 extends over 15 amino acids. Germline-derived CDR1 and CDR2 are SEHNR and FQNEAQ (reference sequence). Trimming took 5 bases from V and 3 from J, leaving 16 bases between them. In DNA, the CDR3 is TGTGCCAGCAGCCCCGGTGGGGGCAGACACACTGAAGCTTTCTTT. It translates to CASSPGGGRHTEAFF.

V usage is TRBV12-5 and J usage is TRBJ1-2; 10 bases match TRBD1. The CDR3 consists of 16 residues. Germline V gene lookup returns CDR1 LGHNT and CDR2 FRNRAP. V dropped 0 bases and J dropped 3; count of bases not matched to a gene: 4. CDR3 nucleotide sequence: TGTGCTAGTGGTTTGGTACGCGACAGGGGGCACTATGGCTACACCTTC. Encoded protein: CASGLVRDRGHYGYTF.

The chain carries TRBV19 and TRBJ2-1, with TRBD2 matching 9 bases. Unmatched junction bases numbered 1, after V lost 7 bases and J lost 3 bases. The germline CDR1 and CDR2 sequences are LNHDA and SQIVND (reference sequence). The CDR3 is 13 residues long. The CDR3 coding sequence is TGTGCCAGTACTAGCGGGGTCTACAATGAGCAGTTCTTC. Its protein is CASTSGVYNEQFF. The whole variable domain, filled in from reference TRBV19 and TRBJ2-1, reads DGGITQSPKYLFRKEGQNVTLSCEQNLNHDAMYWYRQDPGQGLRLIYYSQIVNDFQKGDIAEGYSVSREKKESFPLTVTSAQKNPTAFYLCASTSGVYNEQFFGPGTRLTVL.

The gene calls are TRBV27 and TRBJ1-2; 8 bases align to TRBD1. The junction had 12 bases not matched to a gene; V was cut back by 2 bases and J by 4 bases. This CDR3 comprises 17 residues. The V gene's germline CDR1 is MNHEY and CDR2 SMNVEV (reference sequence). This chain's CDR3 is CASSLRLGVDRGYGYTF. The DNA for the CDR3 is TGTGCCAGCAGTTTACGTCTCGGGGTTGACAGGGGCTATGGCTACACCTTC.

The chain is built from TRBV28 and TRBJ1-5; tentatively, D is TRBD1 (6 bases). This CDR3 contains 13 residues. V gave up 6 bases and J gave up 7 bases, with 13 bases separating them. CDR1 is MDHEN, CDR2 SYDVKM, per germline. CDR3 loop: CASSPGAVQPQHF. The DNA of the CDR3 is TGTGCCAGCAGCCCAGGGGCGGTGCAGCCCCAGCATTTT.

This sequence joins TRBV30 and TRBJ1-1; D possibly corresponds to TRBD1 (6 bases). V lost 2 bases and J lost 1, with 20 bases in between. Germline V gene lookup returns CDR1 GTSNPN and CDR2 SVGIG (reference sequence). The CDR3 is 17 amino acids. In DNA, the CDR3 is TGTGCCTGGAGTTCTAGATTGAAGGGACATTCGAACACTGAAGCTTTCTTT. Protein product: CAWSSRLKGHSNTEAFF.

The rearrangement links TRBV28 to TRBJ1-2, with 7 bases matching TRBD1. Germline assignment: CDR1 MDHEN and CDR2 SYDVKM. The CDR3 totals 13 residues. Unmatched junction bases numbered 3, after V lost 8 bases and J lost 0 bases. CDR3 in DNA: TGTGCCAGCCAGACAGGGACTAACTATGGCTACACCTTC. Its protein is CASQTGTNYGYTF.

The chain couples TRBV7-2 to TRBJ2-2, with 9 bases lining up with TRBD2. Germline assignment: CDR1 SGHTA and CDR2 FQGNSA. V was pared by 5 bases and J by 3 bases, with 7 bases of the junction left unmatched. The CDR3 runs 16 residues. The CDR3 loop is CASSRTLAGYTGELFF. CDR3 DNA: TGTGCCAGCAGCCGTACTCTAGCGGGATACACCGGGGAGCTGTTTTTT.

This CDR3 reads CASSLEQGAGELFF. In DNA form, the CDR3 reads TGCGCCAGCAGCTTGGAACAGGGGGCCGGGGAGCTGTTTTTT. The V and J genes are TRBV5-1 and TRBJ2-2; 8 bases align to TRBD1. V dropped 0 bases and J dropped 6; count of bases not matched to a gene: 1. CDR3 size: 14 residues. Germline loops: CDR1 SGHRS, CDR2 YFSETQ.

The chain combines TRBV7-9 with TRBJ1-2; TRBD1 is a possible D gene (5 bases). Trimming removed 1 base from V and 4 bases from J, with 10 bases in between. CDR3 size: 14 residues. Germline V gene lookup returns CDR1 SEHNR and CDR2 FQNEAQ (reference sequence). CDR3 DNA sequence: TGTGCCAGCAGCTTAGGGGGCGTTCCCTATGGCTACACCTTC. It is translated as CASSLGGVPYGYTF.

This rearrangement joins TRBV7-3 to TRBJ2-5; 11 bases align to TRBD1. This CDR3 comprises 15 residues. J lost 4 bases, V lost 5 bases, and 6 bases had no gene match. Germline V CDR1 and CDR2: SGHTA, FQGTGA. The chain's CDR3 is CASSLSGTGGETQYF. The DNA of the CDR3 is TGTGCCAGCAGCCTCAGCGGGACAGGGGGAGAGACCCAGTACTTC.

The rearrangement joins TRBV6-5 to TRBJ1-2; D is unclear. Germline-derived CDR1 and CDR2 are MNHEY and SVGAGI. CDR3 length: 13 amino acids. V was pared by 5 bases and J by 11 bases, with 18 bases between. The CDR3 protein is CASSPPEREIYTF. The CDR3 bases are TGTGCCAGCAGTCCCCCGGAGAGGGAGATATACACCTTC.

The chain uses TRBV11-3 and TRBJ2-5, with a possible D match to TRBD2 (5 bases). V was pared by 5 bases and J by 0 bases, with 10 bases between. The germline V gene has CDR1 SGHNT and CDR2 YENEEA. The CDR3 totals 14 residues. CDR3 sequence: CASSTLGYQETQYF. Written as DNA, the CDR3 is TGTGCCAGCAGCACACTAGGGTACCAAGAGACCCAGTACTTC.

The chain links TRBV19 to TRBJ2-7; the D gene is possibly TRBD1 (6 bases). Germline loops: CDR1 LNHDA, CDR2 SQIVND (reference sequence). The CDR3 runs 15 residues. Trimming pared 6 bases from V and 3 bases from J, leaving 18 bases between. Here the CDR3 reads CASSNQGSNDYEQYF. The CDR3 bases are TGTGCCAGTAGCAATCAGGGGTCGAACGACTACGAGCAGTACTTC.

The CDR3 DNA reads as TGTGCCAGCAGCTTAGGGGGGCGGGAGTTCACTGAAGCTTTCTTT. This sequence encodes CASSLGGREFTEAFF. This chain links TRBV7-2 with TRBJ1-1, with D possibly being TRBD1 (6 bases). The V gene lost 1 base and the J gene lost 4 bases, with 13 bases spanning the gap. CDR1 and CDR2 from the germline V gene are SGHTA and FQGNSA. This CDR3 is 15 amino acids long.

This chain connects TRBV13 to TRBJ2-2; 13 bases are a match to TRBD2. V lost 5 bases, J lost 5 bases, and 8 bases stayed unmatched. The CDR3 extends over 17 amino acids. Germline CDR1 is PRHDT and CDR2 is FYEKMQ (reference sequence). The CDR3 DNA reads TGTGCCAGCAGCAGACTAGCGGGAGGACTCCCGACCGGGGAGCTGTTTTTT. Amino acids: CASSRLAGGLPTGELFF.

In this sample, this clone turned up a few times. The V call is TRBV5-1, the J call TRBJ1-5; D is ambiguous. Germline V gene lookup returns CDR1 SGHRS and CDR2 YFSETQ. The CDR3 runs 13 residues. Between the trimmed V and J ends, which lost 1 base and 5 bases, there was a span of 7 bases. The CDR3 bases are TGCGCCAGCAGCTTGAACGGGGATCAGCCCCAGCATTTT. This codes for CASSLNGDQPQHF.